A selection of T cell receptor beta chains follows, all from one sample in a study of shared clonotypes between healthy human individuals. Using immunoSEQ multiplex PCR, the repertoire was profiled, and TCRdb retains in-frame clones only, with some absent. The sample has about 1.5 million clones; around 97% are singletons. The sequenced material came from naive CD4+ T cells sorted from blood. The receptor set was obtained from a young man in good health. Both conserved end residues are part of each CDR3. The order of the fields is V gene, J gene, clone size, CDR3 protein. Only some rows state a clone size, as once, few, many or a class for expanded clones.

TRBV15	TRBJ2-1	NA	CATSKKGTSGVNEQFF
TRBV18	TRBJ2-2	NA	CASSPLNTGELFF
TRBV4-1	TRBJ2-5	NA	CASSQRTTGQETQYF
TRBV7-7	TRBJ2-5	NA	CASSLVGGVTQYF
TRBV19	TRBJ2-2	NA	CASSPGQGSGTGELFF
TRBV19	TRBJ2-2	NA	CASTEIRTSGVANTGELFF
TRBV5-1	TRBJ2-7	NA	CASSSTGYEQYF
TRBV5-1	TRBJ1-1	NA	CASSSGGSTEAFF
TRBV6-1	TRBJ1-1	NA	CASSDSRTTEAFF
TRBV6-1	TRBJ2-1	NA	CASARTSGSLNEQFF
TRBV23-1	TRBJ2-2	NA	CASSQRTGVPNTGELFF
TRBV5-1	TRBJ1-2	NA	CASSLAGTGAPSYGYTF
TRBV18	TRBJ2-2	NA	CASSPNPTGGVLSELFF
TRBV10-3	TRBJ1-5	NA	CAIRGESNQPQHF
TRBV6-6	TRBJ1-4	NA	CAIAGQPNEKLFF
TRBV7-2	TRBJ2-3	NA	CASSLRSYGTDTQYF
TRBV7-8	TRBJ2-3	NA	CASSYGTSQDTQYF
TRBV10-3	TRBJ2-1	NA	CAISELGGFNEQFF
TRBV5-6	TRBJ2-7	NA	CASSPPDRGSYEQYF
TRBV28	TRBJ1-5	NA	CASRSPDTGQPQHF
TRBV7-3	TRBJ1-1	NA	CASSLESGVEAFF
TRBV5-6	TRBJ2-3	NA	CASSSGTSDDTQYF
TRBV6-6	TRBJ2-5	NA	CASSLLGTGTKTQYF
TRBV9	TRBJ2-5	NA	CASSVATRTSGRETQYF
TRBV7-9	TRBJ1-3	NA	CASGAGGTSGNTIYF
TRBV19	TRBJ2-7	NA	CASSRRGGDPYEQYF
TRBV28	TRBJ2-7	NA	CASSYRGRTYEQYF
TRBV5-4	TRBJ2-7	NA	CASSLPGRASSYEQYF
TRBV6-1	TRBJ1-2	NA	CASRTDSTNYGYTF
TRBV10-3	TRBJ2-1	NA	CATAGQEYNEQFF
TRBV6-1	TRBJ1-1	once	CASRGRSNTEAFF
TRBV18	TRBJ2-2	NA	CASSPRLRNGVGRTTGELFF
TRBV5-4	TRBJ2-1	NA	CASSAGLAGAYNEQFF
TRBV19	TRBJ1-1	NA	CASSVRTGNTEAFF
TRBV28	TRBJ2-5	NA	CASSLRTSGQETQYF
TRBV29-1	TRBJ1-2	NA	CSVEDLQGTYGYTF
TRBV7-2	TRBJ2-5	NA	CASSTSWRGLRTQYF
TRBV5-1	TRBJ2-6	NA	CASSLEQAGANVLTF
TRBV29-1	TRBJ1-2	NA	CSAGNYYGYTF
TRBV6-6	TRBJ2-5	NA	CASSYSGSSQETQYF
TRBV6-5	TRBJ2-3	NA	CASSYWGLTDTQYF
TRBV5-4	TRBJ2-2	NA	CASSSFYTGELFF
TRBV21-1	TRBJ1-5	NA	CASSNDRDMGNQPQHF
TRBV27	TRBJ1-2	NA	CASSLRGQWGYTF
TRBV12-5	TRBJ2-5	NA	CASGSGLAGEETQYF
TRBV28	TRBJ1-2	once	CASSSWAVTNYGYTF
TRBV11-2	TRBJ2-3	NA	CASSLEGAPSTDTQYF
TRBV6-1	TRBJ1-4	once	CASKTGIEKLFF
TRBV5-6	TRBJ2-1	NA	CASSLALSGRTYNEQFF
TRBV5-1	TRBJ2-2	NA	CASSKRLAGTRNTGELFF
TRBV9	TRBJ2-2	NA	CASSVGSGHPNTGELFF
TRBV7-2	TRBJ2-2	NA	CASSLVTTNTGELFF
TRBV28	TRBJ2-2	NA	CASSYLGDPFANTGELFF